One sample yielded the 4 T cell receptor beta chains listed below, sequenced in a study of cytomegalovirus exposure and HLA in healthy donors. Amplification used 60 Vbeta primers and 13 Jbeta primers. Profiled with immunoSEQ multiplex PCR; TCRdb holds only in-frame clones, not every one. The sample yields hundreds of thousands of clones, just under 80% seen once. The sample taken for sequencing was PBMCs. These receptors were taken from a boy aged 5-17 years in good health and CMV-seronegative.

The gene calls are TRBV30 and TRBJ1-2, with TRBD1 as a possible D gene (6 bases). Per germline, CDR1 GTSNPN and CDR2 SVGIG (reference sequence). This CDR3 is 16 amino acids long. The V end lost 0 bases, the J end lost 7 bases, and 21 bases lay between the germline ends. CDR3: CAWSVKVTGRGGGYTF. The DNA of the CDR3 is TGTGCCTGGAGTGTAAAGGTGACAGGACGAGGAGGTGGCTACACCTTC.

V gene TRBV7-2 combines with J gene TRBJ1-1; 7 bases are a match to TRBD1. Germline lookup yields CDR1 SGHTA and CDR2 FQGNSA. The CDR3 runs 17 residues. V was clipped by 4 bases and J by 0 bases; unmatched bases: 11. The CDR3 is CASSSPRRQGMNTEAFF. The CDR3 coding sequence is TGTGCCAGCAGCTCGCCCAGACGACAGGGAATGAACACTGAAGCTTTCTTT.

The chain employs TRBV5-8 and TRBJ1-1; D possibly corresponds to TRBD1 (5 bases). Germline V gene lookup returns CDR1 SGHTS and CDR2 YDEGEE. The CDR3 sequence is 13 residues long. Deletions cut 4 bases from V and 5 bases from J, with 12 bases between. The CDR3 is CASSLVAGTEAFF. The CDR3 nucleotides read TGTGCCAGCAGCCTGGTGGCAGGGACTGAAGCTTTCTTT.

The rearrangement links TRBV5-1 to TRBJ2-1; possibly TRBD1 for D (6 bases). Germline V lookup: CDR1 SGHRS, CDR2 YFSETQ. Trimming removed 1 base from V and 0 bases from J, with 11 bases in between. CDR3 length: 16 residues. CDR3 residues: CASSLQGISSYNEQFF. The CDR3, as DNA: TGCGCCAGCAGCTTGCAGGGGATCAGCTCCTACAATGAGCAGTTCTTC.